The 8 T cell receptor beta chains reported below all come from one sample, sequenced in a study of cytomegalovirus exposure and HLA in healthy donors. Generated by immunoSEQ multiplex PCR, the TCRdb table keeps only in-frame clones and is missing some. The sample has approximately 49,000 clones, around 91% seen once. The source material was PBMCs. The receptors originated from a man aged 18 to 29 in good health and CMV-seronegative.

CDR3 protein: CASSSGGGLNTEAFF. DNA of the CDR3: TGTGCCAGTAGTTCCGGGGGGGGGCTTAACACTGAAGCTTTCTTT. V is TRBV19 and J is TRBJ1-1, with D possibly matching TRBD1 (6 bases). V was pared by 5 bases and J by 2 bases, with 15 bases between. The CDR3 length is 15 residues. CDR1 and CDR2 from the germline V gene are LNHDA and SQIVND (reference sequence). The complete variable domain, with remaining parts taken from reference TRBV19 and TRBJ1-1, reads DGGITQSPKYLFRKEGQNVTLSCEQNLNHDAMYWYRQDPGQGLRLIYYSQIVNDFQKGDIAEGYSVSREKKESFPLTVTSAQKNPTAFYLCASSSGGGLNTEAFFGQGTRLTVV.

The chain joins TRBV2 to TRBJ1-5; 8 bases agree with TRBD1. This CDR3 has 14 amino acids. J gave up 5 bases and V 3 bases, and 3 bases lay outside the gene matches. Germline V gene sequence: CDR1 SNHLY, CDR2 FYNNEI. The CDR3 loop reads CASSDRTGHQPQHF. CDR3 DNA sequence: TGTGCCAGCAGTGATAGGACAGGGCATCAGCCCCAGCATTTT.

The V call is TRBV5-1, the J call TRBJ2-5; 11 nucleotides match TRBD2. CDR1 SGHRS and CDR2 YFSETQ come from the germline V gene. The CDR3 runs 15 residues. With 7 bases clipped from V and 4 bases from J, the junction kept 9 bases outside the gene matches. DNA for the CDR3: TGCGCCAGCGGACTTATAGCGGGAGGGGGAGAGACCCAGTACTTC. This translates into CASGLIAGGGETQYF.

This chain connects TRBV14 to TRBJ2-7; no clear D gene. CDR1 and CDR2 from the germline V gene are SGHDN and FVKESK. CDR3 length: 13 residues. Between the trimmed V and J ends, which lost 0 bases and 0 bases, there was a span of 3 bases. The CDR3 here is CASSQDSSYEQYF. The CDR3 coding sequence is TGTGCCAGCAGCCAAGATAGCTCCTACGAGCAGTACTTC.

The chain employs TRBV6-6 and TRBJ2-3; TRBD2 matches 10 bases. There are 16 residues in the CDR3. Germline CDR1 and CDR2: MNHNY and SVGAGI (reference sequence). V trimming: 6 bases; J trimming: 1 base; junction bases outside the gene matches: 7. The CDR3 DNA reads as TGTGCCAGCAGCCACTACAGCGGGAGGGGCACAGATACGCAGTATTTT. Its translation is CASSHYSGRGTDTQYF.

This rearrangement joins TRBV18 to TRBJ2-1; D remains unclear. Germline CDR1 reads KGHSH; CDR2 reads LQKENI. V was shortened by 4 bases and J by 4 bases, with 5 bases between the two germline ends. The CDR3 runs 12 residues. This chain's CDR3 is CASSLAYNEQFF. The CDR3 DNA sequence: TGTGCCAGCTCACTAGCTTACAATGAGCAGTTCTTC.

The chain links TRBV15 to TRBJ2-5; D is perhaps TRBD1 (6 bases). The CDR3 totals 17 residues. Trimming pared 0 bases from V and 6 bases from J, leaving 20 bases between. Germline V gene data show CDR1 as LNHNV and CDR2 as YYDKDF (reference sequence). The CDR3 protein is CATSRDLSLGQGKTQYF. DNA for the CDR3: TGTGCCACCAGCAGAGATCTGAGCTTGGGGCAGGGGAAGACCCAGTACTTC.

This clone is judged medium-sized. The chain uses TRBV9 and TRBJ2-7; unclear D gene. CDR3 length: 14 amino acids. V was shortened by 0 bases and J by 6 bases, with 13 bases between the two germline ends. Germline V gene sequence: CDR1 SGDLS, CDR2 YYNGEE. The CDR3 sequence: CASSVAYSLSEQYF. DNA for the CDR3: TGTGCCAGCAGCGTAGCCTACAGCCTTAGCGAGCAGTACTTC.